This TCR beta chain appears in the sequencing data of a study of T cells expressing NK-cell markers. Study-wide points: In a handful of donors, dominant clonotypes made up about 25-60.1% of CD3+CD56-NKG2C+ cells. As a fraction of CD8+ T cells, dominant NKG2C+ clonotypes reached roughly 1.0-7.0% in six donors. The HCMV specificity of the expanded NKG2C+ T cell clones stayed unresolved.

TCRdb re-called the 5' RACE reads and shows each CDR3 protein once, DNA omitted. This sample's clone table lists some 500,000 distinct CDR3 sequences. Comment on this clonotype: Its antigen is unknown.

Sequenced sample: blood T cells: a sorted CD56 or NKG2C T cell subset, CD4+ or CD8+ T cells, or bulk PBMC T cells (not recorded which). This sequence originates from a woman between 45 and 60 years old in good health.

CDR3 loop: CASSHTLAGGRSYNEQFF. J is TRBJ2-1 and V is TRBV3-1; the TCRdb call, TRBD2, lacks DNA for checking. The CDR3 runs to 18 residues. Germline assignment: CDR1 LGHDT and CDR2 YNNKEL (reference sequence).